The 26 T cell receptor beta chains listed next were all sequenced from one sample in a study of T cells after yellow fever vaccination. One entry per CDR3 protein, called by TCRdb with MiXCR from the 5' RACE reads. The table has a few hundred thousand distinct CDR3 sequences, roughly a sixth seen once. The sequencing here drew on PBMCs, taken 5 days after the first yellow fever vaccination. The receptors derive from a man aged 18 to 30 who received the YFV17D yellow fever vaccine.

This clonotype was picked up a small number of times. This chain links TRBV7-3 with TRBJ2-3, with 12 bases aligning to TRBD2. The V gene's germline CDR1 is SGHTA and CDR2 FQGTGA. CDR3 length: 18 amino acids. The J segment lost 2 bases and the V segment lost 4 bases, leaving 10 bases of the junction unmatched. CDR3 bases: TGTGCCAGCAGCTCCCCACGTGGACTAGCGGGGACCACAGATACGCAGTATTTT. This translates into CASSSPRGLAGTTDTQYF.

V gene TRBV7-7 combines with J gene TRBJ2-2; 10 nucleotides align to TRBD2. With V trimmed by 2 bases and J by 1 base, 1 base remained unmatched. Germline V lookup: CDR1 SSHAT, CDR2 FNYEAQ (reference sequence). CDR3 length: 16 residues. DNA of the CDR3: TGTGCCAGCAGCTTACTAGCGGGGGTGAACACCGGGGAGCTGTTTTTT. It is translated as CASSLLAGVNTGELFF.

The CDR3 sequence is CASSYSSENQPQYF. CDR3 bases: TGTGCCAGCAGCTATTCGTCGGAGAATCAGCCCCAGTATTTT. This chain joins TRBV7-9 and TRBJ1-5; D call uncertain. The J call is doubtful: the DNA matches TRBJ2-3 better. From germline, CDR1 is SEHNR and CDR2 FQNEAQ (reference sequence). The CDR3 loop spans 14 amino acids.

CDR3 region: CASRYGTGELFF. The CDR3 region has the DNA TGCGCCAGCCGATATGGCACCGGGGAGCTGTTTTTT. The chain recombines TRBV5-1 with TRBJ2-2; no reliable D call. The CDR3 contains 12 residues. Germline V lookup: CDR1 SGHRS, CDR2 YFSETQ. V was trimmed by 7 bases and J by 4 bases, leaving 8 bases between them.

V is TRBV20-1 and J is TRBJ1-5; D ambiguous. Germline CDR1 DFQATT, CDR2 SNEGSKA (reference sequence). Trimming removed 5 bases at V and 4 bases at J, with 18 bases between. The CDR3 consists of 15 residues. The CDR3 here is CSAGDQRALNQPQHF. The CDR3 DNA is TGCAGTGCTGGCGATCAGCGGGCCCTTAATCAGCCCCAGCATTTT.

In nucleotides, the CDR3 is TGTGCCATCAGTGATTCTTTTAGAAACACCGGGGAGCTGTTTTTT. Amino acid sequence: CAISDSFRNTGELFF. The chain links TRBV10-3 to TRBJ2-2; D ambiguous. The CDR3 sequence is 15 residues long. CDR1 and CDR2 (germline): ENHRY, SYGVKD. V lost 3 bases and J lost 2, with 10 bases in between.

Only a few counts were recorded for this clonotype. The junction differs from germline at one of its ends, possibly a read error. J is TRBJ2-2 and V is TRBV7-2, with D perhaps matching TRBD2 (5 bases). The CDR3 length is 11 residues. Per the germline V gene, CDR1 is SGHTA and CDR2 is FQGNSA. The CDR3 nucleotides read TGTGCCAGCAGCCCCGACCCCGGGGAGCTGTTT. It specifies CASSPDPGELF.

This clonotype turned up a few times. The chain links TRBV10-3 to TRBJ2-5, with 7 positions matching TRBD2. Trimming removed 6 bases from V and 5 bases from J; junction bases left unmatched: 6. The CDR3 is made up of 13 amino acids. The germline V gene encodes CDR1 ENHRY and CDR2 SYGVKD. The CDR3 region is CAISPAGRETQYF. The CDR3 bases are TGTGCCATCAGCCCAGCGGGGAGGGAGACCCAGTACTTC.

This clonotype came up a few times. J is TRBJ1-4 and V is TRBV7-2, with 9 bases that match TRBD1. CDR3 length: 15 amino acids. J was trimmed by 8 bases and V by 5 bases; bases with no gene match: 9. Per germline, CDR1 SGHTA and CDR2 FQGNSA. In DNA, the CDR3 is TGTGCCAGCAGCCCTACCGGGACAGGGTACGAAAAACTGTTTTTT. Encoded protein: CASSPTGTGYEKLFF. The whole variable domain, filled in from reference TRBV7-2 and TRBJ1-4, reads GAGVSQSPSNKVTEKGKDVELRCDPISGHTALYWYRQSLGQGLEFLIYFQGNSAPDKSGLPSDRFSAERTGGSVSTLTIQRTQQEDSAVYLCASSPTGTGYEKLFFGSGTQLSVL.

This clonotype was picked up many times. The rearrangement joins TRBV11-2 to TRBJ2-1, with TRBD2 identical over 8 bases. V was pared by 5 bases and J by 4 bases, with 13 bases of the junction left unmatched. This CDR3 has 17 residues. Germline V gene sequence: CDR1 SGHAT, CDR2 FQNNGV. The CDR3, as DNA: TGTGCCAGCAGCCCCGGGAGGGGCGTCCAGCGGTACAATGAGCAGTTCTTC. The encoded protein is CASSPGRGVQRYNEQFF.

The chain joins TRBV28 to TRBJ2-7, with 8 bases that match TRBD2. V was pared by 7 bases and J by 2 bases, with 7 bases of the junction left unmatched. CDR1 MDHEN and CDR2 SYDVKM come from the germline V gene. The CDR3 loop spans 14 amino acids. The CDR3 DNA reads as TGTGCCAGCACTGGGACTAGGGGACCCTACGAGCAGTACGTC. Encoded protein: CASTGTRGPYEQYV.

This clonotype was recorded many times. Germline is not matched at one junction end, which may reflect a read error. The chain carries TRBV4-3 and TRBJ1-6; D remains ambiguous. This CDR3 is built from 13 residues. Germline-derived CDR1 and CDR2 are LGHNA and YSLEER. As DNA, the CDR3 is TGCGCCAGCAGCCAAGATCTCAATTTACCCCTCCACTTT. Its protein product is CASSQDLNLPLHF.

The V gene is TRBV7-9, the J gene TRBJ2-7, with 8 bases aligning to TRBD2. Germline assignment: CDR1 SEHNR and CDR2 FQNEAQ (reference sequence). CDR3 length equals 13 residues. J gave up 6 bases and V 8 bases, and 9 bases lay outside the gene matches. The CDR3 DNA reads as TGTGCCAGCGCCCCAGCGGGGGTCGGCGAGCAGTACTTC. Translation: CASAPAGVGEQYF.

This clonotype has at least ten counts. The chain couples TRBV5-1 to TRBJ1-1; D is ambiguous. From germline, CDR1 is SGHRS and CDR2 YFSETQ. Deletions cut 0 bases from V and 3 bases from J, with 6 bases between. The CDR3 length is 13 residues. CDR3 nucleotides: TGCGCCAGCAGCTTGGGAACAGACACTGAAGCTTTCTTT. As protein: CASSLGTDTEAFF.

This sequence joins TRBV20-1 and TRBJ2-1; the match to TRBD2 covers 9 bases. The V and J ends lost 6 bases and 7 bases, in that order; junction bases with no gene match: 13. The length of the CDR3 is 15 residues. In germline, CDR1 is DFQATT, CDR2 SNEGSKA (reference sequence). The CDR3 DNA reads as TGCAGTGCCCGCCCGATAGCGGGGGTGAGGAATGAGCAGTTCTTC. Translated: CSARPIAGVRNEQFF.

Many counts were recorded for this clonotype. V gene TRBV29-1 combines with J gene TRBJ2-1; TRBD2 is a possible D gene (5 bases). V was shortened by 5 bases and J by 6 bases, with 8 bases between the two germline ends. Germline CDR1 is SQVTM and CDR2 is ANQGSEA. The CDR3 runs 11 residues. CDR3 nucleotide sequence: TGCAGCGTTTCCGGGGTCAATGAGCAGTTCTTC. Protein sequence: CSVSGVNEQFF.

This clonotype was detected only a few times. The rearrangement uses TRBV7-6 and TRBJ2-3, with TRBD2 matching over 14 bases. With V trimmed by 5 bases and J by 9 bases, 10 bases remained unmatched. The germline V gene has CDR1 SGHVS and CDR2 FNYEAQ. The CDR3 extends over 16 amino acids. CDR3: CASSKGTSGGSGTQYF. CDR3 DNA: TGTGCCAGCAGCAAAGGGACTAGCGGGGGAAGTGGGACGCAGTATTTT.

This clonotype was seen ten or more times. CDR3 in amino acids: CASRFGTDYGYTF. The CDR3 coding sequence is TGCGCCAGCAGGTTTGGGACCGACTATGGCTACACCTTC. The chain links TRBV5-1 to TRBJ1-2; D is perhaps TRBD1 (5 bases). This CDR3 contains 13 residues. CDR1 is SGHRS, CDR2 YFSETQ, per germline. V was clipped by 5 bases and J by 3 bases, with 11 bases between them. Using reference TRBV5-1 and TRBJ1-2 for the parts outside the CDR3, the full variable domain is KAGVTQTPRYLIKTRGQQVTLSCSPISGHRSVSWYQQTPGQGLQFLFEYFSETQRNKGNFPGRFSGRQFSNSRSEMNVSTLELGDSALYLCASRFGTDYGYTFGSGTRLTVV.

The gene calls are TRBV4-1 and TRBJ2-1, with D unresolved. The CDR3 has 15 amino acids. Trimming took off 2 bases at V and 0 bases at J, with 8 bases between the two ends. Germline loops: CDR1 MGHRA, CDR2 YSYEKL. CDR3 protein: CASSQTGDSYNEQFF. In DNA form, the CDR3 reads TGCGCCAGCAGCCAAACCGGTGACTCCTACAATGAGCAGTTCTTC.

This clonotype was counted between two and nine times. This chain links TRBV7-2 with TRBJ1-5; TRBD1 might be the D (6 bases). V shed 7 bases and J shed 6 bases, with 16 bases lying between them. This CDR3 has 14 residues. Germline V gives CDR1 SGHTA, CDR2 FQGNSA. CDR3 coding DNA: TGTGCCAGCACCTTCGGGGGGCCCGGTCAGCCCCAGCATTTT. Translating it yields CASTFGGPGQPQHF. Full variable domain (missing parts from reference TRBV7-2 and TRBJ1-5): GAGVSQSPSNKVTEKGKDVELRCDPISGHTALYWYRQSLGQGLEFLIYFQGNSAPDKSGLPSDRFSAERTGGSVSTLTIQRTQQEDSAVYLCASTFGGPGQPQHFGDGTRLSIL.

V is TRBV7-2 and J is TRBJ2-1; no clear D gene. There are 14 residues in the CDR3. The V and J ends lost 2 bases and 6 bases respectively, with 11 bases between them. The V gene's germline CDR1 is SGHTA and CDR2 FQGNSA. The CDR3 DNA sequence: TGTGCCAGCAGCTTACAGAAGGCGGCCAATGAGCAGTTCTTC. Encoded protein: CASSLQKAANEQFF.

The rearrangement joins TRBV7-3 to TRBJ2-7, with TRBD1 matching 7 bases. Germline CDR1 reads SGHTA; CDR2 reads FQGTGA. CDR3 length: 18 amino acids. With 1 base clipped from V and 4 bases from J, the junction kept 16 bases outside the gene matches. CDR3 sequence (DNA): TGTGCCAGCAGCTTAATCTACTGCAACAGGGGAATAGCTTACGAGCAGTACGTC. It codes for CASSLIYCNRGIAYEQYV.

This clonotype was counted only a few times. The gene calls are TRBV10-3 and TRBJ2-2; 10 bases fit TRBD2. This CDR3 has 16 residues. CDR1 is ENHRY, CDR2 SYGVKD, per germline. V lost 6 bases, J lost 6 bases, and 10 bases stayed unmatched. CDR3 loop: CAIRPTERGGPGELFF. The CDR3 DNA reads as TGTGCCATCAGACCCACGGAGCGGGGGGGCCCCGGGGAGCTGTTTTTT.

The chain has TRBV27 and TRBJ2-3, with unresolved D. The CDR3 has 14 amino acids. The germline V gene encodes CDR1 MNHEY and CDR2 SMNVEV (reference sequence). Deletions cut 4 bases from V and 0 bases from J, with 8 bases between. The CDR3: CASSYGASTDTQYF. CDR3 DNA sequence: TGTGCCAGCAGTTATGGAGCTAGCACAGATACGCAGTATTTT.

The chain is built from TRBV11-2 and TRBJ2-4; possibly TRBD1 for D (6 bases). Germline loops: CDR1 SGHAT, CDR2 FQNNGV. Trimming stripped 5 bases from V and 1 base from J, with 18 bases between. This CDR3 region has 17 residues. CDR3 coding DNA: TGTGCCAGCAGCCGCACCAGGGGAGTGTACGCCAAAAACATTCAGTACTTC. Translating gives CASSRTRGVYAKNIQYF. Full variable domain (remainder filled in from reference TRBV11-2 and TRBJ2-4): EAGVAQSPRYKIIEKRQSVAFWCNPISGHATLYWYQQILGQGPKLLIQFQNNGVVDDSQLPKDRFSAERLKGVDSTLKIQPAKLEDSAVYLCASSRTRGVYAKNIQYFGAGTRLSVL.

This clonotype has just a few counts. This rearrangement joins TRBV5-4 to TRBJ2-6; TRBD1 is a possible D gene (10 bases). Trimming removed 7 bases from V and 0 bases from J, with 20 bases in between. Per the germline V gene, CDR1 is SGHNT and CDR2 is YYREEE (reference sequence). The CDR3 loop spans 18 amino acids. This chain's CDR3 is CASWRGGQGLSGANVLTF. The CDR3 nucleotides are TGTGCCAGCTGGCGGGGGGGACAGGGGCTCTCTGGGGCCAACGTCCTGACTTTC.